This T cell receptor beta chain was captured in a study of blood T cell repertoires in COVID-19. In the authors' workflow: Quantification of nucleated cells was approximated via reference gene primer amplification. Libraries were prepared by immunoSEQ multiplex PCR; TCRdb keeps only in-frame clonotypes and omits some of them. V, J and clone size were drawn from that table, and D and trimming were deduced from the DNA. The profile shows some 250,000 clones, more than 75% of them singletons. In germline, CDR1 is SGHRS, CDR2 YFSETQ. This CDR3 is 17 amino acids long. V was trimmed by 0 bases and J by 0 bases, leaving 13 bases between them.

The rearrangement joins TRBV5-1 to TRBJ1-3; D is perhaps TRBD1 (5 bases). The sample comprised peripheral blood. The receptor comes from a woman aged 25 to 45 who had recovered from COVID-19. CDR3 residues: CASSLVGGGRSGNTIYF. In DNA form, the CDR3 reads TGCGCCAGCAGCTTGGTTGGGGGAGGTCGCTCTGGAAACACCATATATTTT. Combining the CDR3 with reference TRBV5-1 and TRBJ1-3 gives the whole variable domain KAGVTQTPRYLIKTRGQQVTLSCSPISGHRSVSWYQQTPGQGLQFLFEYFSETQRNKGNFPGRFSGRQFSNSRSEMNVSTLELGDSALYLCASSLVGGGRSGNTIYFGEGSWLTVV.